These 13 T cell receptor beta chains were sequenced from one sample in a study of vaccination effects on CD4 cells after COVID-19. When around nine days of culture had elapsed, CD4+ T cells were isolated. Libraries were prepared by immunoSEQ multiplex PCR; TCRdb keeps only in-frame clonotypes and omits some of them. The sample includes 37,000 or so clones, around 63% of them seen just once. These receptors' antigens are unknown. The sample here was CD4+ T cells from PBMCs cultured without peptide, taken before COVID-19 vaccination. These receptors came from a human donor who received a COVID-19 vaccine.

The chain recombines TRBV6-5 with TRBJ1-4; the D gene is possibly TRBD1 (5 bases). CDR3 length equals 13 residues. The V gene's germline CDR1 is MNHEY and CDR2 SVGAGI. V was pared by 8 bases and J by 7 bases, with 14 bases between. The CDR3 loop is CASVGTGLEKLFF. The CDR3 bases are TGTGCCAGCGTGGGTACAGGACTTGAAAAACTGTTTTTT.

This clone turned up a few times. The chain carries TRBV4-2 and TRBJ2-7, with unresolved D. Trimming took 5 bases from V and 2 from J, leaving 4 bases between them. The CDR3 has 11 residues. Germline CDR1 reads LGHNA; CDR2 reads YNFKEQ. The chain's CDR3 is CASSSTYEQYF. DNA for the CDR3: TGTGCCAGCAGCTCGACCTACGAGCAGTACTTC.

This clone was recorded only once. This chain connects TRBV5-4 to TRBJ1-1, with 8 bases fitting TRBD1. Germline CDR1 is SGHNT and CDR2 is YYREEE (reference sequence). This CDR3 is 14 amino acids long. Losses at the gene ends were 2 bases for V and 2 bases for J; bases not matched to a gene: 2. CDR3 loop: CASSFDRGNTEAFF. CDR3 bases: TGTGCCAGCAGCTTCGACAGGGGAAACACTGAAGCTTTCTTT.

This clone was detected once. V and J are TRBV14 and TRBJ2-7; no reliable D call. Trimming cost V 1 base and J 4 bases, with 8 bases left between them. The CDR3 extends over 13 amino acids. Germline V gives CDR1 SGHDN, CDR2 FVKESK. This chain's CDR3 is CASSQVFLYEQYF. CDR3 nucleotide sequence: TGTGCCAGCAGCCAAGTTTTTCTATACGAGCAGTACTTC.

The chain links TRBV30 to TRBJ2-1; D is uncertain. Germline values: CDR1 GTSNPN, CDR2 SVGIG (reference sequence). CDR3 length: 11 residues. V was shortened by 3 bases and J by 7 bases, with 7 bases between the two germline ends. DNA of the CDR3: TGTGCCTGGAGCAGATGGAATGAGCAGTTCTTC. It specifies CAWSRWNEQFF.

The rearrangement uses TRBV4-1 and TRBJ2-3; 9 bases line up with TRBD2. Germline values: CDR1 MGHRA, CDR2 YSYEKL. The CDR3 is 15 residues long. V was pared by 6 bases and J by 2 bases, with 6 bases of the junction left unmatched. DNA of the CDR3: TGCGCCAGCAGGGGCATAGCGGGGGTCACAGATACGCAGTATTTT. As protein: CASRGIAGVTDTQYF.

The V gene is TRBV18, the J gene TRBJ2-5; 11 nucleotides align to TRBD1. V was pared by 6 bases and J by 5 bases, with 8 bases of the junction left unmatched. This CDR3 has 15 amino acids. CDR1 is KGHSH, CDR2 LQKENI, per germline. The chain's CDR3 is CASSSGQGALETQYF. The CDR3 nucleotides read TGTGCCAGCTCGTCCGGACAGGGGGCGCTTGAGACCCAGTACTTC.

The genes are TRBV27 and TRBJ2-5; possibly TRBD1 for D (6 bases). Germline CDR1 reads MNHEY; CDR2 reads SMNVEV (reference sequence). Trimming took off 5 bases at V and 5 bases at J, with 21 bases between the two ends. The CDR3 length is 16 residues. CDR3 DNA: TGTGCCAGCAGTCTAACCCCGGGACATGAAATCGAGACCCAGTACTTC. Its protein is CASSLTPGHEIETQYF.

The chain couples TRBV4-1 to TRBJ1-6, with D hard to call. Germline V CDR1 and CDR2: MGHRA, YSYEKL. Trimming removed 2 bases from V and 1 base from J, with 6 bases in between. The CDR3 is 15 residues long. The CDR3 sequence: CASSQRGSYNSPLHF. CDR3 bases: TGCGCCAGCAGCCAACGGGGTTCCTATAATTCACCCCTCCACTTT.

This clone was detected only once. The chain carries TRBV6-5 and TRBJ2-5; 7 nucleotides line up with TRBD1. Germline CDR1 and CDR2: MNHEY and SVGAGI. After removal of 7 bases from V and 2 bases from J, the junction contained 10 bases not matched to a gene. The CDR3 runs to 15 residues. The CDR3 DNA sequence: TGTGCCAGCACTACCCTGGACAGGTTTCAAGAGACCCAGTACTTC. Amino acid sequence: CASTTLDRFQETQYF.

The chain uses TRBV19 and TRBJ2-3; D is possibly TRBD2 (6 bases). V was cut by 3 bases and J by 0 bases, with 16 bases left in between. CDR1 LNHDA and CDR2 SQIVND come from the germline V gene (reference sequence). The CDR3 runs 17 residues. The CDR3 protein is CASSMKAAGYSTDTQYF. In nucleotides, the CDR3 is TGTGCCAGTAGTATGAAGGCAGCGGGCTATAGCACAGATACGCAGTATTTT.

The V and J genes are TRBV5-8 and TRBJ1-6; weak D call: TRBD1 (5 bases). CDR3 length: 16 residues. V shed 4 bases and J shed 1 base, with 12 bases lying between them. Germline lookup yields CDR1 SGHTS and CDR2 YDEGEE. In DNA, the CDR3 is TGTGCCAGCAGCCGGCGAGGGGCTTCCTATAATTCACCCCTCCACTTT. Encoded protein: CASSRRGASYNSPLHF. Supplemented by reference TRBV5-8 and TRBJ1-6, the full variable domain reads EAGVTQSPTHLIKTRGQQATLRCSPISGHTSVYWYQQALGLGLQFLLWYDEGEERNRGNFPPRFSGRQFPNYSSELNVNALELEDSALYLCASSRRGASYNSPLHFGNGTRLTVT.

In its sample, this clone is medium-sized. The chain joins TRBV7-9 to TRBJ1-5; weak D call: TRBD1 (5 bases). V was cut by 2 bases and J by 3 bases, with 8 bases left in between. Germline V gene sequence: CDR1 SEHNR, CDR2 FQNEAQ (reference sequence). The CDR3 runs to 14 residues. Here the CDR3 reads CASSLRGANQPQHF. The CDR3 nucleotides read TGTGCCAGCAGCTTAAGAGGGGCCAATCAGCCCCAGCATTTT.